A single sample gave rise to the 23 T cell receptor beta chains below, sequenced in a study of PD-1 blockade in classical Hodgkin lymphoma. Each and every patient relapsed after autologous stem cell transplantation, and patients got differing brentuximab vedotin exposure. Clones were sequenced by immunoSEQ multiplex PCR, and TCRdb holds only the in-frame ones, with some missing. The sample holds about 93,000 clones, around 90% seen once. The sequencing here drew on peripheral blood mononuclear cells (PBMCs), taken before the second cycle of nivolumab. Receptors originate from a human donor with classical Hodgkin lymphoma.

The CDR3 sequence: CSVPGRDRPFNEQFF. The CDR3 DNA sequence: TGCAGCGTACCCGGCCGGGACAGACCTTTCAATGAGCAGTTCTTC. The chain links TRBV29-1 to TRBJ2-1; TRBD1 agrees at 7 bases. CDR1 and CDR2 from the germline V gene are SQVTM and ANQGSEA. The CDR3 runs 15 residues. The V segment lost 6 bases and the J segment 6 bases; nucleotides outside the gene matches: 14.

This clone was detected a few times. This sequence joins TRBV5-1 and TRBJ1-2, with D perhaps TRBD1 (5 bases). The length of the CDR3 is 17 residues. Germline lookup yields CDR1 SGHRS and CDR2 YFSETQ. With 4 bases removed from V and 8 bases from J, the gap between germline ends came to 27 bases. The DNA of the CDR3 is TGCGCCAGCAGCCCCGAAGCCCTTTCGGGGCTTCTAGGCGGCTACACCTTC. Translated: CASSPEALSGLLGGYTF.

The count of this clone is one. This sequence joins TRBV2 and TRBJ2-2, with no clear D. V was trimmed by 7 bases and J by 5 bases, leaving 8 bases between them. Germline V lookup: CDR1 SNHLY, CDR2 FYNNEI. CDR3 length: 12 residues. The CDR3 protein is CASNSRTGELFF. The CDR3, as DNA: TGTGCCAGCAATAGTCGGACCGGGGAGCTGTTTTTT.

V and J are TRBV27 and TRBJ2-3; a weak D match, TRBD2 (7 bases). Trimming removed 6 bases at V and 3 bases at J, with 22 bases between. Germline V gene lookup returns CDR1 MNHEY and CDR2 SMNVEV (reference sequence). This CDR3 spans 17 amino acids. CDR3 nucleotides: TGTGCCAGCAGCCCCTTCCCCCGGGGGGCGCCAACAGATACGCAGTATTTT. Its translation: CASSPFPRGAPTDTQYF.

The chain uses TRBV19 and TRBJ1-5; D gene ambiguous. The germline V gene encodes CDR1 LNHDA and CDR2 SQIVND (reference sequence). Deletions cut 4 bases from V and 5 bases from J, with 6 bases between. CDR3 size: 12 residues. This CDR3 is CASSTVDQPQHF. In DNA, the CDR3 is TGTGCCAGTAGTACGGTTGATCAGCCCCAGCATTTT.

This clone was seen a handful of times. CDR3 sequence (DNA): TGTGCCATCAGTGGAGACAGGGCGAACACTGAAGCTTTCTTT. Encoded protein: CAISGDRANTEAFF. The V call is TRBV10-3, the J call TRBJ1-1, with 7 nucleotides matching TRBD1. From germline, CDR1 is ENHRY and CDR2 SYGVKD. V was clipped by 4 bases and J by 1 base; unmatched bases: 3. The CDR3 runs to 14 residues.

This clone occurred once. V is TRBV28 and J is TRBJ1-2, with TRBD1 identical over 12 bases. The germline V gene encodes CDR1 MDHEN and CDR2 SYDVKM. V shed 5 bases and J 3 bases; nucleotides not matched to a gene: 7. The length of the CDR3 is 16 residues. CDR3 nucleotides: TGTGCCAGCAGTCCCGGGGGACAGGGGGCGGACTATGGCTACACCTTC. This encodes CASSPGGQGADYGYTF.

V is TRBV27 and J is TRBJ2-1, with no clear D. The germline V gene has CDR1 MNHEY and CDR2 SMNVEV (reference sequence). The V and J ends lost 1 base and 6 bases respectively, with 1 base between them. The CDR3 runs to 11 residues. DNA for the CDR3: TGTGCCAGCAGTTTATTCAATGAGCAGTTCTTC. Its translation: CASSLFNEQFF.

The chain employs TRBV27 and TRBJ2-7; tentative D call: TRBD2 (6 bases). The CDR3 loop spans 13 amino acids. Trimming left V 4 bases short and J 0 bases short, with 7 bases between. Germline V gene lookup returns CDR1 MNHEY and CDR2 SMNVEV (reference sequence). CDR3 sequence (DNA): TGTGCCAGCAGTTGGACTATCTCCTACGAGCAGTACTTC. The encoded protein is CASSWTISYEQYF.

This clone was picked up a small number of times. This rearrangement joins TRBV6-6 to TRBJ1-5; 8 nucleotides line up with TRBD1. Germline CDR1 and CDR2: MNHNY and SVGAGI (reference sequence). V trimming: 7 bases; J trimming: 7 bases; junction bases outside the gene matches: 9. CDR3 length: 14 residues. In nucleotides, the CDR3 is TGTGCCAGCAACCGACAGGGGTATGAGCAGCCCCAGCATTTT. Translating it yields CASNRQGYEQPQHF.

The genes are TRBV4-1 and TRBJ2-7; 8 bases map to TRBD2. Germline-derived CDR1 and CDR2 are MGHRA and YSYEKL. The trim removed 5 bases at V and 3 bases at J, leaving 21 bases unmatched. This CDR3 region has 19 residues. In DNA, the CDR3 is TGCGCCAGCAGCTCTCACAAGGGCCAGGGAACTAGCGGAGTCTACGAGCAGTACTTC. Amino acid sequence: CASSSHKGQGTSGVYEQYF.

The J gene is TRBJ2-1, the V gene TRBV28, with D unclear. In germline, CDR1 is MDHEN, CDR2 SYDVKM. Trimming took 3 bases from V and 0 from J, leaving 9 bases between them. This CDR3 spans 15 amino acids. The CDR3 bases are TGTGCCAGCAGTTTCCGGCAAAGCTCCTACAATGAGCAGTTCTTC. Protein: CASSFRQSSYNEQFF. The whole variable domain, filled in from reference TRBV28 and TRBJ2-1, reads DVKVTQSSRYLVKRTGEKVFLECVQDMDHENMFWYRQDPGLGLRLIYFSYDVKMKEKGDIPEGYSVSREKKERFSLILESASTNQTSMYLCASSFRQSSYNEQFFGPGTRLTVL.

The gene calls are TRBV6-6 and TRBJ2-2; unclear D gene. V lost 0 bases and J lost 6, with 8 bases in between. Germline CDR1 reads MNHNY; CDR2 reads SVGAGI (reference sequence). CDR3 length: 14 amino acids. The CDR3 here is CASSYSPPSGELFF. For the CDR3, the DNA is TGTGCCAGCAGTTACTCTCCGCCGTCCGGGGAGCTGTTTTTT.

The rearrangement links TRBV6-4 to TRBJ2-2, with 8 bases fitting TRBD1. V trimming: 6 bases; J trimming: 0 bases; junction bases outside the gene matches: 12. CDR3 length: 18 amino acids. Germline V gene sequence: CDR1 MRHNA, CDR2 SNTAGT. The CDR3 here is CASRSEDRASANTGELFF. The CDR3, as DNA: TGTGCCAGCAGAAGCGAGGACAGGGCCTCCGCGAACACCGGGGAGCTGTTTTTT.

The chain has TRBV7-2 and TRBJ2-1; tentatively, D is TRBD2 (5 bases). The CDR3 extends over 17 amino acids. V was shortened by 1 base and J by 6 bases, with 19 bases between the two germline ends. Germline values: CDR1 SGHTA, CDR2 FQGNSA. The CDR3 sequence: CASSLESSRRAGNEQFF. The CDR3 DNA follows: TGTGCCAGCAGCTTAGAATCTAGTCGCCGGGCGGGCAATGAGCAGTTCTTC.

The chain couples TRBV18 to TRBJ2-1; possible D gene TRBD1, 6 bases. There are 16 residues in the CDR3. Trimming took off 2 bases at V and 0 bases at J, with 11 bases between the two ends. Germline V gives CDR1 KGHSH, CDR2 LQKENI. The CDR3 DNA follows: TGTGCCAGCTCACCAAGAGGACAGAGCTCCTACAATGAGCAGTTCTTC. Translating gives CASSPRGQSSYNEQFF.

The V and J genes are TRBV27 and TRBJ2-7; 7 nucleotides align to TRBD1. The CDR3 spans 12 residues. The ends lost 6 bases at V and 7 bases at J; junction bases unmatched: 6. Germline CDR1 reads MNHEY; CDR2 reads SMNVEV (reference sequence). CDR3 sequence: CASSSDRYEQYF. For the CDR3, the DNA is TGTGCCAGCAGCTCGGACAGGTATGAGCAGTACTTC.

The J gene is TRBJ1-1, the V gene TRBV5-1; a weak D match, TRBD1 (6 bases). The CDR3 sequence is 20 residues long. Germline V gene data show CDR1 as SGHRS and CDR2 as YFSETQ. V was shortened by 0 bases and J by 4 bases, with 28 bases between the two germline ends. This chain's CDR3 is CASSLGLITRDSGQPTEAFF. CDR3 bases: TGCGCCAGCAGCTTGGGCCTAATAACAAGGGATTCTGGACAGCCCACTGAAGCTTTCTTT.

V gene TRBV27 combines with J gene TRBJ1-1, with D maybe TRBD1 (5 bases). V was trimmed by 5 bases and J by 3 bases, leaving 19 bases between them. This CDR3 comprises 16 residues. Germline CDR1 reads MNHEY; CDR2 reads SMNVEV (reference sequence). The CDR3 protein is CASSRGSYSGDTEAFF. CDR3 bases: TGTGCCAGCAGTCGAGGGTCCTACTCGGGGGACACTGAAGCTTTCTTT.

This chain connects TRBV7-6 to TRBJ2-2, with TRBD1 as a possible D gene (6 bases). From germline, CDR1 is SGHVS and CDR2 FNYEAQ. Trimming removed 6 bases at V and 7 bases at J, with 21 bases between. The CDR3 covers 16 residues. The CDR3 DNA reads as TGTGCCAGCAGTCGCAGACGGGACATAGGAGGCGGGGAGCTGTTTTTT. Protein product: CASSRRRDIGGGELFF.

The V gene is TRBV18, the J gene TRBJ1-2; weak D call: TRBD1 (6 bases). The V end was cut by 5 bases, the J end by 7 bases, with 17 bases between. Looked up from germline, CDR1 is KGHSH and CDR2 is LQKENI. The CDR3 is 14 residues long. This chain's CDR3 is CASSVSGGTSGYTF. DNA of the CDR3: TGTGCCAGCTCAGTTTCGGGGGGCACAAGTGGCTACACCTTC. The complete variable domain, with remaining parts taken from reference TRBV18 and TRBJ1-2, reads NAGVMQNPRHLVRRRGQEARLRCSPMKGHSHVYWYRQLPEEGLKFMVYLQKENIIDESGMPKERFSAEFPKEGPSILRIQQVVRGDSAAYFCASSVSGGTSGYTFGSGTRLTVV.

The CDR3 is CASSQGSPNYGYTF. The DNA for the CDR3 is TGCGCCAGCAGCCAAGGAAGCCCGAACTATGGCTACACCTTC. The V gene is TRBV4-1, the J gene TRBJ1-2, with D unclear. Germline lookup yields CDR1 MGHRA and CDR2 YSYEKL. This CDR3 is 14 amino acids long. V lost 1 base and J lost 2, with 8 bases in between.

This CDR3 is CASSPQGTGANVLTF. CDR3 bases: TGTGCCAGCAGCCCCCAGGGTACTGGGGCCAACGTCCTGACTTTC. The rearrangement joins TRBV7-2 to TRBJ2-6; a weak D match, TRBD1 (5 bases). Trimming stripped 5 bases from V and 2 bases from J, with 10 bases between. Germline values: CDR1 SGHTA, CDR2 FQGNSA. This CDR3 has 15 residues.